This T cell receptor (beta chain) was captured by sequencing in a study of blood T cell repertoires in COVID-19. About the study: T cells, B-cell-depleted T cells, or PBMCs provided the cDNA or gDNA that served as material.

Original processing notes: Estimated nucleated cell counts came from reference gene primer amplification. The data were produced by immunoSEQ multiplex PCR, yet TCRdb's version contains in-frame clones alone and is incomplete. The V and J calls and clone size are taken from that table; D and trimming were inferred from the DNA. The repertoire holds approximately 89,000 clones, with 85% to 95% as singletons. V was cut by 7 bases and J by 4 bases, with 17 bases left in between. CDR1 and CDR2 from the germline V gene are SGHAT and FQNNGV. The CDR3 is 15 residues long. The TCR sequence derives from a woman aged 60 to 75 with active COVID-19. Sequenced input: peripheral blood. The chain is built from TRBV11-2 and TRBJ2-1; D possibly corresponds to TRBD2 (5 bases). The CDR3 is CASNRLAGVYNEQFF. In DNA, the CDR3 is TGTGCCAGCAACCGCTTGGCGGGTGTATACAATGAGCAGTTCTTC.